Below, 8 T cell receptor beta chains from the same sample are listed, as sequenced in a study of blood T cells in healthy people across ages. PCR was performed a second time for 7 to 11 cycles using a sample-barcoded 5' primer and a J-beta primer mix. TCRdb reprocessed the 5' RACE reads via MiXCR and lists one record per CDR3 protein. The profile shows fewer than 1,000,000 distinct CDR3 sequences, about 42% of them singletons. Sequenced sample: blood. These receptors all come from a man in his sixties in good health.

This clonotype was counted many times. V gene TRBV7-2 combines with J gene TRBJ2-5; D not certain. This CDR3 contains 15 residues. Germline V lookup: CDR1 SGHTA, CDR2 FQGNSA. V was trimmed by 1 base and J by 4 bases, leaving 13 bases between them. The CDR3 coding sequence is TGTGCCAGCAGCTTAGAACATTCCAGGTTAGAGACCCAGTACTTC. It specifies CASSLEHSRLETQYF.

V gene TRBV5-1 combines with J gene TRBJ2-5, with 8 bases matching TRBD2. The V gene end was trimmed by 0 bases and the J gene end by 1 base; junction bases not matched to a gene: 5. The CDR3 extends over 16 amino acids. Germline V gives CDR1 SGHRS, CDR2 YFSETQ. CDR3 amino acids: CASSLGGLGVQETQYF. The CDR3 DNA reads as TGCGCCAGCAGCTTGGGGGGACTAGGGGTCCAAGAGACCCAGTACTTC.

This clonotype was observed many times. The V and J genes are TRBV7-2 and TRBJ2-7, with D unresolved. This CDR3 is 15 amino acids long. V gave up 1 base and J gave up 0 bases, with 10 bases separating them. The V gene's germline CDR1 is SGHTA and CDR2 FQGNSA. CDR3 sequence reads: CASSLGPGSSYEQYF. CDR3 bases: TGTGCCAGCAGCTTAGGTCCGGGCTCCTCCTACGAGCAGTACTTC. The whole variable domain, filled in from reference TRBV7-2 and TRBJ2-7, reads GAGVSQSPSNKVTEKGKDVELRCDPISGHTALYWYRQSLGQGLEFLIYFQGNSAPDKSGLPSDRFSAERTGGSVSTLTIQRTQQEDSAVYLCASSLGPGSSYEQYFGPGTRLTVT.

V gene TRBV2 combines with J gene TRBJ1-4; TRBD1 matches at 7 bases. V was clipped by 5 bases and J by 8 bases; unmatched bases: 11. The length of the CDR3 is 15 residues. Germline CDR1 SNHLY, CDR2 FYNNEI. This CDR3 reads CASSFDRVASEKLFF. In nucleotides, the CDR3 is TGTGCCAGCAGTTTTGACAGGGTCGCTTCGGAAAAACTGTTTTTT.

The CDR3 is CASSLQDSAYEQYF. The CDR3 DNA reads TGTGCCAGCAGCTTACAAGACAGCGCCTACGAGCAGTACTTC. The chain couples TRBV7-2 to TRBJ2-5, with D possibly TRBD1 on 5 matching bases. The J call may be incorrect, as the DNA end agrees better with TRBJ2-7. Germline CDR1 is SGHTA and CDR2 is FQGNSA. The CDR3 covers 14 residues.

This clonotype was found a few times. The chain employs TRBV6-2 or TRBV6-3 and TRBJ2-5; 11 bases fit TRBD2. CDR3 length equals 19 residues. The J segment lost 2 bases and the V segment lost 2 bases, leaving 13 bases of the junction unmatched. The V gene's germline CDR1 is MNHEY and CDR2 SVGEGT. CDR3 region: CASSYPLAGGPNRQETQYF. The CDR3 bases are TGTGCCAGCAGTTACCCGCTAGCGGGGGGCCCAAACCGGCAAGAGACCCAGTACTTC.

The J gene is TRBJ2-1, the V gene TRBV2, with 12 bases aligning to TRBD2. J lost 9 bases, V lost 7 bases, and 16 bases had no gene match. Germline CDR1 is SNHLY and CDR2 is FYNNEI. This CDR3 spans 17 amino acids. The chain's CDR3 is CASTKPLTSGGYSEQFF. In nucleotides, the CDR3 is TGTGCCAGCACCAAACCTCTTACTAGCGGGGGGTATAGTGAGCAGTTCTTC.

This chain uses TRBV12-3 or TRBV12-4 with TRBJ2-1; TRBD1 is a possible D gene (6 bases). There are 15 residues in the CDR3. V was shortened by 7 bases and J by 4 bases, with 17 bases between the two germline ends. The CDR3 spells CASNLRDIRYNEQFF. For the CDR3, the DNA is TGTGCCAGCAACCTCCGGGACATAAGATACAATGAGCAGTTCTTC.